Following are 25 T cell receptor beta chains from one sample sequenced in a study of identical twins. Each CDR3 protein is one row after TCRdb ran MiXCR on the 5' RACE reads. The repertoire holds some 690,000 distinct CDR3 sequences, less than 25% seen once, with 4% to 5.5% in the top ten. The sample was also reused in another study, on T cells expressing NK-cell markers.

Sequencing was performed on PBMCs. These receptors were taken from a woman between 18 and 29 years old in good health.

The chain recombines TRBV5-1 with TRBJ1-2; D is unclear. The germline gives CDR1 SGHRS, CDR2 YFSETQ. With 4 bases removed from V and 5 bases from J, the gap between germline ends came to 15 bases. CDR3 length: 14 amino acids. The CDR3 reads CASSEGRGRYGYTF. Written as DNA, the CDR3 is TGCGCCAGCAGCGAAGGCCGTGGACGATATGGCTACACCTTC.

The chain employs TRBV7-2 and TRBJ2-7; 8 positions match TRBD1. Germline CDR1 SGHTA, CDR2 FQGNSA. V was pared by 5 bases and J by 3 bases, with 12 bases of the junction left unmatched. The length of the CDR3 is 16 residues. CDR3 amino acids: CASSPQRDRRNYEQYF. The CDR3 coding sequence is TGTGCCAGCAGCCCACAACGGGACAGGCGAAACTACGAGCAGTACTTC. Full variable domain (missing parts from reference TRBV7-2 and TRBJ2-7): GAGVSQSPSNKVTEKGKDVELRCDPISGHTALYWYRQSLGQGLEFLIYFQGNSAPDKSGLPSDRFSAERTGGSVSTLTIQRTQQEDSAVYLCASSPQRDRRNYEQYFGPGTRLTVT.

The rearrangement joins TRBV5-5 to TRBJ1-5; tentative D call: TRBD1 (6 bases). The CDR3 has 15 amino acids. Germline assignment: CDR1 SGHKS and CDR2 YYEKEE (reference sequence). Between the trimmed V and J ends, which lost 6 bases and 2 bases, there was a span of 15 bases. CDR3 amino acids: CASNEQGYGNQPQHF. The CDR3 DNA reads TGTGCCAGCAACGAACAGGGTTACGGCAATCAGCCCCAGCATTTT.

This clonotype was observed a handful of times. The rearrangement uses TRBV5-1 and TRBJ2-2; D gene uncertain. Trimming cost V 4 bases and J 0 bases, with 10 bases left between them. The CDR3 has 15 residues. Germline V gene lookup returns CDR1 SGHRS and CDR2 YFSETQ. The CDR3 sequence: CASSPTEANTGELFF. DNA of the CDR3: TGCGCCAGCAGCCCCACAGAGGCGAACACCGGGGAGCTGTTTTTT.

The J gene is TRBJ1-1, the V gene TRBV29-1; D remains ambiguous. The CDR3 runs to 12 residues. Trimming cost V 7 bases and J 11 bases, with 20 bases left between them. Germline V gene data show CDR1 as SQVTM and CDR2 as ANQGSEA. CDR3 in amino acids: CSAARMDGVAFF. The CDR3 DNA sequence: TGCAGCGCAGCTCGGATGGACGGGGTGGCTTTCTTT.

The chain is built from TRBV29-1 and TRBJ2-7; D call uncertain. Germline CDR1 SQVTM, CDR2 ANQGSEA. CDR3 length: 11 amino acids. The V end was cut by 3 bases, the J end by 7 bases, with 10 bases between. As DNA, the CDR3 is TGCAGCGTTGATTACGGCTTTGAGCAGTACTTC. Translating it yields CSVDYGFEQYF.

This clonotype was detected many times. The chain combines TRBV6-6 with TRBJ2-4; possibly TRBD1 or TRBD2 for D (5 bases each). Germline CDR1 reads MNHNY; CDR2 reads SVGAGI (reference sequence). The V end lost 6 bases, the J end lost 8 bases, and 11 bases lay between the germline ends. This CDR3 region has 12 residues. DNA for the CDR3: TGTGCCAGCAGCAGGGACGAGTACATTCAGTACTTC. Translation: CASSRDEYIQYF.

The V call is TRBV12-3 or TRBV12-4, the J call TRBJ2-7, with no clear D. V shed 6 bases and J shed 2 bases, with 11 bases lying between them. This CDR3 is built from 13 residues. The CDR3 sequence is CASRDGRTYEQYF. The CDR3 DNA sequence: TGTGCCAGCAGGGACGGAAGGACCTACGAGCAGTACTTC.

V is TRBV7-9 and J is TRBJ2-7; TRBD1 aligns across 7 bases. Trimming removed 1 base from V and 2 bases from J; junction bases left unmatched: 5. CDR1 and CDR2 (germline): SEHNR, FQNEAQ (reference sequence). The CDR3 extends over 15 amino acids. The CDR3 spells CASSLVPQGAYEQYF. DNA for the CDR3: TGTGCCAGCAGCTTAGTTCCCCAGGGGGCCTACGAGCAGTACTTC.

The J gene is TRBJ2-7, the V gene TRBV12-3 or TRBV12-4; 9 nucleotides agree with TRBD1. V was clipped by 4 bases and J by 0 bases; unmatched bases: 13. The CDR3 is 18 residues long. CDR3 region: CASSSYRGRITSSYEQYF. CDR3 coding DNA: TGTGCCAGCAGTTCCTACAGGGGGCGCATTACGAGCTCCTACGAGCAGTACTTC.

The gene calls are TRBV11-2 and TRBJ2-3, with D unclear. Trimming pared 2 bases from V and 2 bases from J, leaving 11 bases between. From germline, CDR1 is SGHAT and CDR2 FQNNGV. The CDR3 runs to 15 residues. CDR3 DNA: TGTGCCAGCAGCTTACCTGGGGTGATCACAGATACGCAGTATTTT. Residues: CASSLPGVITDTQYF.

In this sample, this clonotype turned up a few times. This sequence joins TRBV6-1 and TRBJ2-1, with D perhaps matching TRBD1 (6 bases). V lost 5 bases and J lost 7, with 12 bases in between. CDR1 is MNHNS, CDR2 SASEGT, per germline. The CDR3 extends over 13 amino acids. The CDR3 DNA follows: TGTGCCAGCAGTAGGCCTACAGGGAATGAGCAGTTCTTC. Protein sequence: CASSRPTGNEQFF.

To note about this clonotype: A much larger clone is a single base away; this may be a read error. This chain uses TRBV3-1 with TRBJ2-7, with 8 bases that match TRBD2. J lost 1 base, V lost 6 bases, and 2 bases had no gene match. Per germline, CDR1 LGHDT and CDR2 YNNKEL (reference sequence). The CDR3 is 13 amino acids. CDR3 amino acids: CASRLAESYEQYF. The DNA of the CDR3 is TGTGCCAGCAGACTAGCGGAGTCCTACGAGCAGTACTTC.

This clonotype was counted ten times or more. The chain employs TRBV6-2 or TRBV6-3 and TRBJ2-1; a possible D gene is TRBD1 (6 bases). CDR3 length: 14 residues. Per germline, CDR1 MNHEY and CDR2 SVGEGT. V lost 6 bases to trimming and J lost 0 bases, with 9 bases between them. CDR3 bases: TGTGCCAGCAGCGTGGACAGCTCCTACAATGAGCAGTTCTTC. Translated: CASSVDSSYNEQFF.

J is TRBJ2-1 and V is TRBV20-1, with TRBD1 matching 9 bases. Trimming cost V 5 bases and J 2 bases; bases outside gene matches: 7. This CDR3 has 15 residues. Germline CDR1 and CDR2: DFQATT and SNEGSKA (reference sequence). The CDR3 sequence is CSARPDRGTYNEQFF. The CDR3, as DNA: TGCAGTGCTCGCCCCGACAGGGGGACCTACAATGAGCAGTTCTTC.

This clonotype was seen a few times. The J gene is TRBJ2-7, the V gene TRBV5-1; D is perhaps TRBD2 (6 bases). V was shortened by 5 bases and J by 5 bases, with 14 bases between the two germline ends. The CDR3 has 13 residues. CDR1 is SGHRS, CDR2 YFSETQ, per germline. The chain's CDR3 is CASRKSGGNEQYF. The DNA for the CDR3 is TGCGCCAGCAGGAAATCCGGCGGGAACGAGCAGTACTTC.

V is TRBV4-2 and J is TRBJ2-1; the D gene is possibly TRBD1 (6 bases). The ends were cut back, 0 bases at V and 9 bases at J, with 9 bases in the middle. CDR3 size: 13 residues. Germline lookup yields CDR1 LGHNA and CDR2 YNFKEQ. In nucleotides, the CDR3 is TGTGCCAGCAGCCAAGATCAGGGGTCTGAGCAGTTCTTC. Translated, it gives CASSQDQGSEQFF.

There are a few counts of this clonotype. CDR3: CASSGYSRQSPETQYF. In DNA form, the CDR3 reads TGTGCCAGCAGTGGTTACAGTCGACAAAGTCCGGAGACCCAGTACTTC. The J gene is TRBJ2-5, the V gene TRBV27, with D hard to call. Germline V gene sequence: CDR1 MNHEY, CDR2 SMNVEV (reference sequence). V was clipped by 5 bases and J by 5 bases, with 21 bases between them. The CDR3 totals 16 residues.

V usage is TRBV27 and J usage is TRBJ2-6; D may be TRBD1 (5 bases). From germline, CDR1 is MNHEY and CDR2 SMNVEV (reference sequence). The CDR3 runs to 11 residues. V lost 6 bases to trimming and J lost 13 bases, with 10 bases between them. This CDR3 reads CASRLRGVLTF. The CDR3 coding sequence is TGTGCCAGCAGACTTAGGGGTGTCCTGACTTTC.

This clonotype was picked up a small number of times. V and J are TRBV7-9 and TRBJ2-1; 7 positions agree with TRBD2. The CDR3 has 16 amino acids. Germline trimming cut 1 base from V and 0 bases from J; bases unmatched to any gene: 3. Germline values: CDR1 SEHNR, CDR2 FQNEAQ (reference sequence). This CDR3 is CASSLELAVSYNEQFF. The CDR3 DNA sequence: TGTGCCAGCAGCTTAGAGCTAGCGGTCTCCTACAATGAGCAGTTCTTC.

Only a few counts were recorded for this clonotype. The J gene is TRBJ2-1, the V gene TRBV5-5; 7 bases fit TRBD2. Germline-derived CDR1 and CDR2 are SGHKS and YYEKEE (reference sequence). After removal of 0 bases from V and 1 base from J, the junction contained 10 bases not matched to a gene. The CDR3 consists of 18 residues. The CDR3, as DNA: TGTGCCAGCAGCTTGGTGGGGCTAAAGGGAGGGTCCTACAATGAGCAGTTCTTC. This translates into CASSLVGLKGGSYNEQFF.

The chain recombines TRBV12-3 or TRBV12-4 with TRBJ1-1; D call uncertain. The CDR3 is made up of 12 amino acids. Trimming took 6 bases from V and 4 from J, leaving 9 bases between them. The CDR3 spells CASRPSGTEAFF. The CDR3 DNA reads TGTGCCAGCAGACCAAGTGGCACTGAAGCTTTCTTT.

V usage is TRBV7-2 and J usage is TRBJ2-1; maybe TRBD2 (5 bases). Trimming removed 4 bases from V and 1 base from J, with 14 bases in between. Looked up from germline, CDR1 is SGHTA and CDR2 is FQGNSA. The CDR3 has 16 amino acids. The CDR3 sequence: CASSSIGQRSYNEQFF. The CDR3 nucleotides are TGTGCCAGCAGCTCGATAGGCCAGCGGTCCTACAATGAGCAGTTCTTC.

This clonotype came up a few times. This chain links TRBV12-3 or TRBV12-4 with TRBJ2-1; a weak D match, TRBD2 (5 bases). With 8 bases removed from V and 7 bases from J, the gap between germline ends came to 21 bases. This CDR3 comprises 15 residues. Here the CDR3 DNA reads TGTGCCAGCGCCCGACGCCTCAGCGGAGAGAATGAGCAGTTCTTC. This sequence encodes CASARRLSGENEQFF.

This clonotype has a handful of counts. The rearrangement links TRBV20-1 to TRBJ2-5, with D hard to call. CDR1 and CDR2 (germline): DFQATT, SNEGSKA (reference sequence). CDR3 length: 11 amino acids. Trimming pared 4 bases from V and 2 bases from J, leaving 5 bases between. CDR3 residues: CSAKLQETQYF. The CDR3 nucleotides read TGCAGTGCTAAACTGCAAGAGACCCAGTACTTC.